Following are 14 T cell receptor beta chains from one sample sequenced in a study of T cell responses to AZD1222 COVID-19 vaccine. Generated by immunoSEQ multiplex PCR, the TCRdb table keeps only in-frame clones and is missing some. The data show about 140,000 clones, about 89% seen once. The source material was peripheral blood, sampled on day 0 of AZD1222 vaccination. Every receptor here comes from an adult in good health.

The table lists this clone with a count of one. The genes are TRBV28 and TRBJ1-2; D gene ambiguous. The CDR3 loop spans 13 amino acids. The germline V gene encodes CDR1 MDHEN and CDR2 SYDVKM. V dropped 2 bases and J dropped 4 bases, with 8 bases sitting between them. The CDR3 region has the DNA TGTGCCAGCAGTTTAGGGCGGAGCTATGGCTACACCTTC. Translated: CASSLGRSYGYTF.

The CDR3 reads CASSNSGTNGYTF. The CDR3 DNA follows: TGTGCCAGCAGCAACTCCGGGACAAATGGCTACACCTTC. This chain uses TRBV14 with TRBJ1-2, with D tentatively TRBD1 (6 bases). Trimming left V 5 bases short and J 6 bases short, with 13 bases between. Germline loops: CDR1 SGHDN, CDR2 FVKESK. This CDR3 is built from 13 residues.

This clone has more than one count but fewer than ten. V is TRBV7-8 and J is TRBJ1-3; D is undetermined. Per the germline V gene, CDR1 is SGHVS and CDR2 is FQNEAQ. The V and J ends lost 5 bases and 0 bases respectively, with 11 bases between them. This CDR3 region has 15 residues. DNA for the CDR3: TGTGCCAGCAGCGTTAGACACAGCTCTGGAAACACCATATATTTT. Its protein product is CASSVRHSSGNTIYF.

This sequence joins TRBV13 and TRBJ2-5, with no clear D. Between the trimmed V and J ends, which lost 0 bases and 1 base, there was a span of 9 bases. CDR3 length equals 15 residues. CDR1 is PRHDT, CDR2 FYEKMQ, per germline (reference sequence). The CDR3 sequence is CASSLGRRTQETQYF. CDR3 nucleotides: TGTGCCAGCAGCTTAGGTCGCAGAACCCAAGAGACCCAGTACTTC.

V is TRBV19 and J is TRBJ2-7, with 9 bases matching TRBD1. The junction had 9 bases not matched to a gene; V was cut back by 4 bases and J by 5 bases. This CDR3 is built from 15 residues. From germline, CDR1 is LNHDA and CDR2 SQIVND (reference sequence). CDR3 region: CASSNPYRGRNEQYF. In nucleotides, the CDR3 is TGTGCCAGTAGTAACCCGTACAGGGGGCGGAACGAGCAGTACTTC.

V is TRBV11-2 and J is TRBJ2-2; maybe TRBD2 (5 bases). The germline V and J ends were trimmed by 3 bases and 3 bases, with 14 bases remaining between them. This CDR3 has 16 amino acids. Germline V gene sequence: CDR1 SGHAT, CDR2 FQNNGV. The CDR3 protein is CASSFRRGIDTGELFF. The CDR3 DNA is TGTGCCAGCAGCTTCCGAAGAGGGATAGACACCGGGGAGCTGTTTTTT.

The chain carries TRBV6-2 or TRBV6-3 and TRBJ2-1; 9 positions agree with TRBD2. With V trimmed by 6 bases and J by 7 bases, 10 bases remained unmatched. The V gene's germline CDR1 is MNHEY and CDR2 SVGEGT. CDR3 length: 15 amino acids. The chain's CDR3 is CASSVGTSFGNEQFF. In DNA form, the CDR3 reads TGTGCCAGCAGCGTCGGGACTAGCTTTGGGAATGAGCAGTTCTTC.

The gene calls are TRBV5-1 and TRBJ2-1, with D perhaps being TRBD1 or TRBD2 (5 bases each). The CDR3 contains 11 residues. V lost 4 bases to trimming and J lost 15 bases, with 14 bases between them. The germline V gene encodes CDR1 SGHRS and CDR2 YFSETQ. Here the CDR3 DNA reads TGCGCCAGCAGCGGGGCTGCCGGGACGTTCTTC. This codes for CASSGAAGTFF.

The V and J genes are TRBV7-9 and TRBJ1-1; D is unclear. CDR1 and CDR2 (germline): SEHNR, FQNEAQ (reference sequence). The CDR3 is 12 residues long. V was cut by 5 bases and J by 7 bases, with 11 bases left in between. The CDR3 DNA is TGTGCCAGCAGCCCCTCACGAAATGAAGCTTTCTTT. Amino acid sequence: CASSPSRNEAFF. The whole variable domain, filled in from reference TRBV7-9 and TRBJ1-1, reads DTGVSQNPRHKITKRGQNVTFRCDPISEHNRLYWYRQTLGQGPEFLTYFQNEAQLEKSRLLSDRFSAERPKGSFSTLEIQRTEQGDSAMYLCASSPSRNEAFFGQGTRLTVV.

The J gene is TRBJ2-5, the V gene TRBV12-3 or TRBV12-4; possible D gene TRBD1, 6 bases. V lost 3 bases and J 6 bases, leaving 11 bases between the germline ends. This CDR3 is built from 13 residues. The CDR3 protein is CASSFQGTKTQYF. Written as DNA, the CDR3 is TGTGCCAGCAGTTTCCAGGGGACGAAGACCCAGTACTTC.

About this clone: At one end the junction does not follow the germline gene, possibly because of a read error. The chain joins TRBV6-5 to TRBJ2-7; 8 bases fit TRBD1. This CDR3 contains 15 residues. Germline V gene data show CDR1 as MNHEY and CDR2 as SVGAGI. This CDR3 is CASSSGRTGSYGQYF. CDR3 coding DNA: TGTGCCAGCAGTTCAGGAAGGACAGGGTCGTACGGGCAGTACTTC.

The rearrangement joins TRBV5-1 to TRBJ2-2; D remains unclear. The CDR3 has 13 amino acids. Trimming left V 5 bases short and J 6 bases short, with 11 bases between. Germline CDR1 SGHRS, CDR2 YFSETQ. The CDR3 sequence: CASSQIEAGELFF. DNA for the CDR3: TGCGCCAGCAGTCAAATAGAGGCCGGGGAGCTGTTTTTT.

This chain uses TRBV18 with TRBJ1-4, with TRBD1 as a possible D gene (5 bases). CDR3 length: 16 amino acids. V lost 4 bases and J 4 bases, leaving 16 bases between the germline ends. CDR1 KGHSH and CDR2 LQKENI come from the germline V gene. The CDR3 nucleotides are TGTGCCAGCTCACGGACCAAGCGGGGGTATAATGAAAAACTGTTTTTT. Protein: CASSRTKRGYNEKLFF.

The chain is built from TRBV7-2 and TRBJ1-3; TRBD1 matches at 8 bases. Germline CDR1 SGHTA, CDR2 FQGNSA. Trimming removed 5 bases from V and 4 bases from J; junction bases left unmatched: 13. CDR3 size: 17 residues. CDR3 loop: CASSAFHQGARGNTIYF. As DNA, the CDR3 is TGTGCCAGCAGCGCATTTCATCAGGGGGCAAGAGGAAACACCATATATTTT.